Listed here is a single TCR beta chain. Its specificity is not known. The sample comes from a study of shared clonotypes between healthy human individuals. The study, taken as a whole, reports: Compared with memory subsets, naive subsets generally had larger estimated richness.

Trimming left V 2 bases short and J 3 bases short, with 17 bases between. The germline gives CDR1 MNHNS, CDR2 SASEGT. This CDR3 has 16 amino acids. Naive CD8 cells comprised CD45RO-negative, CCR7-positively selected cells, excluding terminally differentiated effector memory CD45RA+ cells. Some clones are missing from TCRdb's copy, which holds only in-frame ones; the method was immunoSEQ multiplex PCR. Of 2 million or so clones in the sample, approximately 94% were seen once. This receptor was taken from a man younger than 35 in good health. The rearrangement uses TRBV6-1 and TRBJ2-7, with D tentatively TRBD1 or TRBD2 (5 bases each). The sample taken for sequencing was naive CD8+ T cells sorted from blood. CDR3 residues: CASSEWGSGGYYEQYF. The CDR3 DNA sequence: TGTGCCAGCAGTGAATGGGGCAGCGGAGGTTACTACGAGCAGTACTTC.